Presented here are 2 T cell receptor beta chains from one specimen sequenced in a study of shared clonotypes between healthy human individuals. TCRdb keeps only in-frame clones here, not all; method: immunoSEQ multiplex PCR. In the table there are more than 450,000 clones, less than 85% of which are singletons. The sequenced sample was PBMCs. These receptors were obtained from a woman aged 40 to 50 in good health. Some clones in this sample may be carry-over from other donors' samples.

In this sample, this clone turned up a few times. The gene calls are TRBV6-4 and TRBJ2-1; D is perhaps TRBD1 or TRBD2 (5 bases each). There are 16 residues in the CDR3. Looked up from germline, CDR1 is MRHNA and CDR2 is SNTAGT. Trimming removed 0 bases from V and 0 bases from J, with 9 bases in between. The CDR3 DNA reads TGTGCCAGCAGTGACTCGCCGGGACGCTCCTACAATGAGCAGTTCTTC. This codes for CASSDSPGRSYNEQFF.

V gene TRBV7-3 combines with J gene TRBJ2-7; D not resolved. The V end lost 5 bases, the J end lost 2 bases, and 7 bases lay between the germline ends. Germline V CDR1 and CDR2: SGHTA, FQGTGA. The CDR3 has 12 amino acids. The CDR3 protein is CASSPTTYEQYF. CDR3 bases: TGTGCCAGCAGCCCTACGACCTACGAGCAGTACTTC.